The 17 T cell receptor beta chains listed next were all sequenced from one sample in a study of blood T cells in healthy people across ages. Then a second PCR, running about 6 to 11 cycles, was carried out with a sample-barcoded 5' primer and a J-beta primer mix. A single record per CDR3 protein comes from TCRdb applying MiXCR to the 5' RACE reads. Of about 640,000 distinct CDR3 sequences in the sample, roughly three fifths were seen once. Sequencing was performed on blood. The receptors come from a man aged 60 to 69 in good health.

V and J are TRBV5-1 and TRBJ1-1; tentative D call: TRBD1 (5 bases). The V and J ends lost 2 bases and 0 bases respectively, with 8 bases between them. CDR1 and CDR2 (germline): SGHRS, YFSETQ. The CDR3 is 14 amino acids. The chain's CDR3 is CASSLTGVNTEAFF. CDR3 sequence (DNA): TGCGCCAGCAGCTTAACAGGTGTGAACACTGAAGCTTTCTTT.

The V gene is TRBV24-1, the J gene TRBJ2-1; the match to TRBD2 covers 9 bases. This CDR3 spans 19 amino acids. From germline, CDR1 is KGHDR and CDR2 SFDVKD. Unmatched junction bases numbered 18, after V lost 7 bases and J lost 3 bases. Here the CDR3 reads CATSARGDQRGDVYNEQFF. In DNA, the CDR3 is TGTGCCACCAGCGCGCGAGGAGACCAGCGGGGGGACGTCTACAATGAGCAGTTCTTC.

The gene calls are TRBV7-9 and TRBJ1-5; D is unresolved. Trimming removed 5 bases from V and 1 base from J, with 9 bases in between. Germline assignment: CDR1 SEHNR and CDR2 FQNEAQ (reference sequence). The CDR3 runs 14 residues. The CDR3 loop reads CASSRGLSNQPQHF. The CDR3 nucleotides are TGTGCCAGCAGCCGTGGGTTGAGCAATCAGCCCCAGCATTTT.

The chain carries TRBV5-1 and TRBJ2-1; 10 bases map to TRBD2. The CDR3 sequence is 18 residues long. CDR1 is SGHRS, CDR2 YFSETQ, per germline. J was trimmed by 4 bases and V by 4 bases; bases with no gene match: 14. This CDR3 is CASSLRTMLAGAYNEQFF. In nucleotides, the CDR3 is TGCGCCAGCAGCCTCCGCACGATGCTAGCGGGGGCATACAATGAGCAGTTCTTC.

This clonotype was seen more than once but under ten times. The V call is TRBV27, the J call TRBJ2-7; D might be TRBD1 or TRBD2, each matching 5 bases. The germline V and J ends were trimmed by 5 bases and 9 bases, with 17 bases remaining between them. Germline-derived CDR1 and CDR2 are MNHEY and SMNVEV (reference sequence). The CDR3 covers 13 residues. The CDR3 reads CASSDGAAFVQYF. The CDR3 nucleotides are TGTGCCAGCAGTGACGGGGCGGCTTTTGTGCAGTACTTC.

This chain joins TRBV12-3 or TRBV12-4 and TRBJ2-1; TRBD1 matches at 8 bases. There are 15 residues in the CDR3. V shed 2 bases, J shed 3 bases, and the junction held 3 bases outside the gene matches. CDR3 sequence: CASSLQGQVYNEQFF. DNA for the CDR3: TGTGCCAGCAGTTTACAGGGACAGGTCTACAATGAGCAGTTCTTC.

This clonotype showed up just once. This chain joins TRBV29-1 and TRBJ1-2, with D uncertain. From germline, CDR1 is SQVTM and CDR2 ANQGSEA. V was pared by 0 bases and J by 4 bases, with 9 bases between. The CDR3 has 13 residues. Written as DNA, the CDR3 is TGCAGCGTTGAAGACGGCCAGTCCTATGGCTACACCTTC. Encoded protein: CSVEDGQSYGYTF.

This clonotype turned up a few times. V and J are TRBV5-1 and TRBJ1-6; D possibly corresponds to TRBD1 (5 bases). Germline V gives CDR1 SGHRS, CDR2 YFSETQ. This CDR3 contains 13 residues. V gave up 0 bases and J gave up 13 bases, with 11 bases separating them. CDR3 sequence (DNA): TGCGCCAGCAGCTTGGGACAGCCCGCGCCCCTCCACTTT. Protein sequence: CASSLGQPAPLHF.

The CDR3 nucleotides are TGTGCCAGCAGCTCCCTGGGGGCCTACAATGAGCAGTTCTTC. Protein sequence: CASSSLGAYNEQFF. The rearrangement links TRBV6-2 or TRBV6-3 to TRBJ2-1; D may correspond to TRBD1 or TRBD2 (5 bases each). The germline V gene encodes CDR1 MNHEY and CDR2 SVGEGT. The CDR3 contains 14 residues. With 6 bases removed from V and 2 bases from J, the gap between germline ends came to 11 bases.

The chain combines TRBV2 with TRBJ2-1; 9 nucleotides line up with TRBD2. Losses at the gene ends were 5 bases for V and 5 bases for J; bases not matched to a gene: 7. The CDR3 totals 15 residues. From germline, CDR1 is SNHLY and CDR2 FYNNEI. The CDR3 loop is CASSPGTSSNNEQFF. DNA of the CDR3: TGTGCCAGCAGTCCCGGGACTAGCTCTAACAATGAGCAGTTCTTC.

This sequence joins TRBV29-1 and TRBJ2-3, with D hard to call. This CDR3 is built from 15 residues. V was cut by 2 bases and J by 2 bases, with 14 bases left in between. CDR1 is SQVTM and CDR2 is ANQGSEA in the germline V gene. The CDR3 loop reads CSVELGLGNTDTQYF. The CDR3 bases are TGCAGCGTTGAACTCGGGCTAGGAAACACAGATACGCAGTATTTT.

V is TRBV12-3 or TRBV12-4 and J is TRBJ1-4; TRBD1 agrees at 9 bases. The CDR3 sequence is 15 residues long. V shed 7 bases and J 4 bases; nucleotides not matched to a gene: 7. CDR3 loop: CASTNGTGINEKLFF. The DNA for the CDR3 is TGTGCCAGCACCAATGGGACAGGGATTAATGAAAAACTGTTTTTT.

This clonotype was detected only once. The chain is built from TRBV6-1 and TRBJ2-3; 8 nucleotides match TRBD1. Germline V CDR1 and CDR2: MNHNS, SASEGT. V lost 5 bases to trimming and J lost 4 bases; unmatched junction nucleotides: 5. The CDR3 sequence is 14 residues long. CDR3 amino acids: CASSPDRVSDTQYF. The CDR3 DNA reads as TGTGCCAGCAGTCCGGACAGGGTATCAGATACGCAGTATTTT.

V usage is TRBV7-2 and J usage is TRBJ2-1; D may be TRBD1 (6 bases). V was trimmed by 4 bases and J by 4 bases, leaving 14 bases between them. This CDR3 region has 15 residues. Germline loops: CDR1 SGHTA, CDR2 FQGNSA. CDR3 DNA sequence: TGTGCCAGCAGCTCTATCAGGGGTTCGTACAATGAGCAGTTCTTC. This sequence encodes CASSSIRGSYNEQFF. Variable domain in full (rest from reference TRBV7-2 and TRBJ2-1): GAGVSQSPSNKVTEKGKDVELRCDPISGHTALYWYRQSLGQGLEFLIYFQGNSAPDKSGLPSDRFSAERTGGSVSTLTIQRTQQEDSAVYLCASSSIRGSYNEQFFGPGTRLTVL.

The chain employs TRBV28 and TRBJ1-2; D not certain. The CDR3 runs to 15 residues. Germline V lookup: CDR1 MDHEN, CDR2 SYDVKM. Trimming cost V 6 bases and J 6 bases, with 20 bases left between them. CDR3 coding DNA: TGTGCCAGCAGCCCTATGAGTGGGGTAGAGGATGGCTACACCTTC. It is translated as CASSPMSGVEDGYTF.

Here the CDR3 DNA reads TGCAGTGCCGGGACAGGGGGCCTCAATGAGCAGTACTTC. This codes for CSAGTGGLNEQYF. This chain links TRBV29-1 with TRBJ2-5; 12 nucleotides line up with TRBD1. CDR1 is SQVTM and CDR2 is ANQGSEA in the germline V gene. The CDR3 extends over 13 amino acids.

As regards this clonotype: One junction end disagrees with the germline gene, perhaps due to a read error. This chain connects TRBV3-1 to TRBJ2-7, with D unresolved. The germline CDR1 and CDR2 sequences are LGHDT and YNNKEL (reference sequence). The CDR3 totals 11 residues. DNA of the CDR3: TGTACCAGCAGCCAACACGGAGAGCAGTACTTC. This encodes CTSSQHGEQYF.